These 19 T cell receptor beta chains share one sample of origin, sequenced in a study of siplizumab effects on memory and regulatory T cells. The protocol was immunoSEQ multiplex PCR, while the TCRdb copy is restricted to in-frame clones and leaves out a portion. The table lists some 65,000 clones, approximately 88% of them singletons, with over 1.5% in the top ten. The sample was Tregs sorted from blood. The origin of the receptors is a human donor in good health.

This chain links TRBV2 with TRBJ2-2; tentative D call: TRBD1 (5 bases). CDR1 is SNHLY, CDR2 FYNNEI, per germline. The CDR3 is 14 amino acids. V lost 6 bases and J lost 1, with 9 bases in between. In nucleotides, the CDR3 is TGTGCCAGCAGGTGGACACAGAACACCGGGGAGCTGTTTTTT. Amino acid sequence: CASRWTQNTGELFF.

J is TRBJ2-5 and V is TRBV7-6; possibly TRBD1 or TRBD2 for D (5 bases each). The ends were cut back, 0 bases at V and 4 bases at J, with 9 bases in the middle. The CDR3 is made up of 14 amino acids. Germline V lookup: CDR1 SGHVS, CDR2 FNYEAQ. The CDR3 reads CASSLAGVGETQYF. The CDR3 nucleotides are TGTGCCAGCAGCTTAGCGGGGGTTGGAGAGACCCAGTACTTC.

This chain links TRBV5-3 with TRBJ1-1; 7 nucleotides agree with TRBD1. TRBV5-3 qualifies as an ORF whose function is uncertain. The V segment lost 8 bases and the J segment 5 bases; nucleotides outside the gene matches: 9. CDR3 size: 13 residues. The CDR3, as DNA: TGTGCCAGCAGACCACAGGGGAGGACTGAAGCTTTCTTT. Translated: CASRPQGRTEAFF.

The rearrangement links TRBV7-9 to TRBJ2-7, with 8 bases lining up with TRBD1. Unmatched junction bases numbered 3, after V lost 3 bases and J lost 2 bases. The CDR3 spans 14 residues. Germline loops: CDR1 SEHNR, CDR2 FQNEAQ (reference sequence). CDR3 amino acids: CASSLTGAPYEQYF. The DNA of the CDR3 is TGTGCCAGCAGCTTGACAGGGGCTCCCTACGAGCAGTACTTC.

V is TRBV11-3 and J is TRBJ1-2, with 11 bases aligning to TRBD1. The V segment lost 5 bases and the J segment 5 bases; nucleotides outside the gene matches: 4. This CDR3 is 14 amino acids long. The germline gives CDR1 SGHNT, CDR2 YENEEA. The CDR3 DNA reads TGTGCCAGCAGCCCGGGGACAGGGGGGTATGGCTACACCTTC. It specifies CASSPGTGGYGYTF.

The rearrangement uses TRBV5-4 and TRBJ2-5; D gene ambiguous. Germline CDR1 reads SGHNT; CDR2 reads YYREEE (reference sequence). Trimming shortened V by 0 bases and J by 4 bases, and 10 bases separated the two germline ends. This CDR3 has 14 residues. CDR3 sequence: CASSLDSLRETQYF. The CDR3 DNA is TGTGCCAGCAGCTTGGATTCATTGAGAGAGACCCAGTACTTC.

The rearrangement uses TRBV7-3 and TRBJ2-3; D ambiguous. The CDR3 has 14 amino acids. The V end lost 5 bases, the J end lost 4 bases, and 13 bases lay between the germline ends. From germline, CDR1 is SGHTA and CDR2 FQGTGA. The CDR3 loop reads CASSPRSSADTQYF. The CDR3 nucleotides read TGTGCCAGCAGCCCGCGCAGTTCGGCAGATACGCAGTATTTT.

Judged by abundance, this clone is medium-sized. This chain links TRBV10-3 with TRBJ2-5; 8 bases match TRBD2. The CDR3 contains 15 residues. J gave up 2 bases and V 3 bases, and 5 bases lay outside the gene matches. Germline V lookup: CDR1 ENHRY, CDR2 SYGVKD. The CDR3 sequence: CAISDRGGTQETQYF. DNA for the CDR3: TGTGCCATCAGTGATCGGGGGGGGACTCAAGAGACCCAGTACTTC.

The chain has TRBV2 and TRBJ2-2; D gene uncertain. The CDR3 covers 12 residues. The V gene's germline CDR1 is SNHLY and CDR2 FYNNEI. Trimming pared 8 bases from V and 4 bases from J, leaving 8 bases between. CDR3 nucleotide sequence: TGTGCCAGCGCTTGGATCACCGGGGAGCTGTTTTTT. It is translated as CASAWITGELFF. Filled out from reference TRBV2 and TRBJ2-2, the complete variable domain reads EPEVTQTPSHQVTQMGQEVILRCVPISNHLYFYWYRQILGQKVEFLVSFYNNEISEKSEIFDDQFSVERPDGSNFTLKIRSTKLEDSAMYFCASAWITGELFFGEGSRLTVL.

The chain links TRBV28 to TRBJ1-4; D may be TRBD1 (6 bases). Trimming stripped 3 bases from V and 5 bases from J, with 13 bases between. The CDR3 is 15 amino acids. Germline V CDR1 and CDR2: MDHEN, SYDVKM. CDR3: CASSFRGGGNEKLFF. The DNA for the CDR3 is TGTGCCAGCAGTTTCCGAGGGGGGGGAAATGAAAAACTGTTTTTT.

The chain links TRBV14 to TRBJ1-5, with a possible D match to TRBD1 (6 bases). Germline V gene sequence: CDR1 SGHDN, CDR2 FVKESK. The CDR3 is 15 amino acids. Deletions cut 1 base from V and 6 bases from J, with 13 bases between. The CDR3, as DNA: TGTGCCAGCAGCCAAGGCGGTAGGGGGAGTCAGCCCCAGCATTTT. Protein sequence: CASSQGGRGSQPQHF.

This clone has just one count. The chain uses TRBV7-8 and TRBJ2-2; tentative D call: TRBD2 (5 bases). The CDR3 runs 12 residues. With 5 bases removed from V and 8 bases from J, the gap between germline ends came to 9 bases. Germline values: CDR1 SGHVS, CDR2 FQNEAQ. CDR3 sequence: CASSRLLGELFF. Written as DNA, the CDR3 is TGTGCCAGCAGCCGACTATTGGGGGAGCTGTTTTTT.

The genes are TRBV9 and TRBJ2-1; D is unresolved. Germline CDR1 is SGDLS and CDR2 is YYNGEE. V shed 0 bases and J shed 7 bases, with 14 bases lying between them. The CDR3 totals 15 residues. In DNA, the CDR3 is TGTGCCAGCAGCGTAGGGGATGGTATGGGAAATGAGCAGTTCTTC. This translates into CASSVGDGMGNEQFF.

The rearrangement links TRBV5-1 to TRBJ2-7, with D perhaps matching TRBD2 (5 bases). With 4 bases removed from V and 0 bases from J, the gap between germline ends came to 14 bases. Germline V gene lookup returns CDR1 SGHRS and CDR2 YFSETQ. This CDR3 has 15 residues. The CDR3 nucleotides are TGCGCCAGCAGCCCAGGCGGGCTCCCCTCCTACGAGCAGTACTTC. This codes for CASSPGGLPSYEQYF.

The CDR3 nucleotides are TGTGCCAGTAGTACCCCCTTTACGGGTGCCTCCTACGAGCAGTACTTC. It yields the protein CASSTPFTGASYEQYF. This chain links TRBV19 with TRBJ2-7; D is unresolved. V was cut by 4 bases and J by 0 bases, with 16 bases left in between. The CDR3 length is 16 residues. In germline, CDR1 is LNHDA, CDR2 SQIVND (reference sequence).

The chain carries TRBV18 and TRBJ2-1; 7 bases match TRBD1. The V segment lost 8 bases and the J segment 4 bases; nucleotides outside the gene matches: 8. The CDR3 consists of 14 residues. Per the germline V gene, CDR1 is KGHSH and CDR2 is LQKENI. The CDR3 loop is CASRATGEYNEQFF. The CDR3, as DNA: TGTGCCAGCCGAGCAACAGGGGAATACAATGAGCAGTTCTTC.

The chain recombines TRBV5-1 with TRBJ2-5, with TRBD1 matching 9 bases. V was clipped by 1 base and J by 5 bases; unmatched bases: 6. This CDR3 region has 15 residues. Germline V gene sequence: CDR1 SGHRS, CDR2 YFSETQ. Here the CDR3 DNA reads TGCGCCAGCAGCTTGTCGGGACAGGGAGTGGAGACCCAGTACTTC. Translation: CASSLSGQGVETQYF.

This clone was observed a few times. The CDR3 DNA reads TGCGCCAGCAGTCCTGACAGTTATGAGCAGTTCTTC. The encoded protein is CASSPDSYEQFF. This chain uses TRBV5-1 with TRBJ2-1; tentative D call: TRBD1 (5 bases). The CDR3 runs 12 residues. Germline V lookup: CDR1 SGHRS, CDR2 YFSETQ. Trimming took off 5 bases at V and 8 bases at J, with 11 bases between the two ends.

The chain employs TRBV6-5 and TRBJ1-2; a possible D gene is TRBD1 (6 bases). CDR3 length: 13 residues. CDR1 is MNHEY and CDR2 is SVGAGI in the germline V gene. With 8 bases removed from V and 3 bases from J, the gap between germline ends came to 13 bases. CDR3 nucleotide sequence: TGTGCCAGCTTCCGCGCAGGGGACTATGGCTACACCTTC. Encoded protein: CASFRAGDYGYTF.